Each of the 20 T cell receptor beta chains below was sequenced from the same sample in a study of Graves' ophthalmopathy and Graves' hyperthyroidism. RNA transcripts were the source from which TCR beta CDR3 regions were amplified. First-round RT-PCR used HTBI primers; second-round multiplex PCR followed. TCRdb re-derived calls from the multiplex PCR reads in MiXCR, one entry per CDR3 protein. The sample yields hundreds of thousands of distinct CDR3 sequences, 35% to 50% seen once. The sample comprised peripheral blood. Source of these receptors: an adult man with Graves' ophthalmopathy.

The chain couples TRBV3-1 to TRBJ2-7; TRBD1 aligns across 8 bases. The germline gives CDR1 LGHDT, CDR2 YNNKEL (reference sequence). CDR3 length equals 16 residues. Trimming at V came to 3 bases and at J to 3 bases, leaving 10 bases not matched to a gene. CDR3 region: CASSHRLDREYYEQYF. In DNA form, the CDR3 reads TGTGCCAGCAGCCACCGCCTGGACAGGGAGTACTACGAGCAGTACTTC.

This chain connects TRBV30 to TRBJ1-2; possible D gene TRBD1, 6 bases. This CDR3 region has 12 residues. Germline V gene data show CDR1 as GTSNPN and CDR2 as SVGIG (reference sequence). V was shortened by 3 bases and J by 8 bases, with 13 bases between the two germline ends. DNA for the CDR3: TGTGCCTGGAGACAGGGTGCGGAAGGCTACACCTTC. Its protein is CAWRQGAEGYTF.

There are many counts of this clonotype. The chain carries TRBV7-9 and TRBJ2-5; D tentatively reads TRBD1 or TRBD2 (5 bases each). Trimming cost V 3 bases and J 4 bases, with 12 bases left between them. This CDR3 is 14 amino acids long. Germline loops: CDR1 SEHNR, CDR2 FQNEAQ (reference sequence). CDR3 nucleotides: TGTGCCAGCAGCTTCGGGGCAGGGCCAGAGACCCAGTACTTC. Its protein product is CASSFGAGPETQYF.

There are many counts of this clonotype. The rearrangement uses TRBV20-1 and TRBJ2-7; D is ambiguous. Germline lookup yields CDR1 DFQATT and CDR2 SNEGSKA (reference sequence). Trimming left V 6 bases short and J 2 bases short, with 14 bases between. The CDR3 has 13 residues. CDR3 nucleotide sequence: TGCAGTGCCGAGGCAGTTGGCACCTACGAGCAGTACTTC. Protein: CSAEAVGTYEQYF.

This clonotype was seen only a few times. This chain joins TRBV4-1 and TRBJ2-7; 9 bases agree with TRBD1. The J segment lost 2 bases and the V segment lost 0 bases, leaving 11 bases of the junction unmatched. Germline CDR1 reads MGHRA; CDR2 reads YSYEKL. CDR3 length: 18 residues. The CDR3 spells CASSQDTGQGNAAYEQYF. The CDR3 DNA reads TGCGCCAGCAGCCAAGATACCGGACAGGGGAATGCAGCCTACGAGCAGTACTTC.

This clonotype was observed a single time. This chain links TRBV20-1 with TRBJ1-1; TRBD1 might be the D (5 bases). This CDR3 spans 14 amino acids. The germline gives CDR1 DFQATT, CDR2 SNEGSKA (reference sequence). V was cut by 6 bases and J by 0 bases, with 14 bases left in between. CDR3 protein: CSAEEGAVNTEAFF. CDR3 DNA: TGCAGTGCAGAGGAAGGGGCGGTGAACACTGAAGCTTTCTTT.

This clonotype has only a few counts. No conserved phenylalanine or tryptophan ends this CDR3, so it is likely a read error. No DNA is shown, since the ends of the CDR3 on it are uncertain; the CDR3 is the one TCRdb lists. The V call is TRBV29-1, the J call TRBJ1-4; the table's D call of TRBD1 was not tested on the DNA. Germline CDR1 is SQVTM and CDR2 is ANQGSEA. The CDR3 region is 8 residues in length, termini included. The CDR3 spells CSVERGLY.

This clonotype was seen at least ten times. The chain carries TRBV7-2 and TRBJ2-7, with D tentatively TRBD1 (6 bases). This CDR3 comprises 19 residues. The V gene lost 2 bases and the J gene lost 0 bases, with 23 bases spanning the gap. Germline-derived CDR1 and CDR2 are SGHTA and FQGNSA. The CDR3 protein is CASSLSLGEWGPPSYEQYF. CDR3 bases: TGTGCCAGCAGCTTAAGTCTTGGAGAATGGGGGCCGCCCTCCTACGAGCAGTACTTC.

The chain combines TRBV6-6 with TRBJ2-5, with D possibly TRBD1 on 6 matching bases. Germline V gene data show CDR1 as MNHNY and CDR2 as SVGAGI (reference sequence). The CDR3 totals 14 residues. V lost 1 base and J 9 bases, leaving 15 bases between the germline ends. CDR3 region: CASSYWTALTAQYF. The CDR3 DNA sequence: TGTGCCAGCAGTTACTGGACAGCCCTGACGGCCCAGTACTTC.

This clonotype came up many times. The rearrangement joins TRBV24-1 to TRBJ2-2; no definite D call. Between the trimmed V and J ends, which lost 3 bases and 4 bases, there was a span of 5 bases. CDR1 KGHDR and CDR2 SFDVKD come from the germline V gene. CDR3 size: 13 residues. The CDR3 DNA reads TGTGCCACCAGTGATGAAAGCACCGGGGAGCTGTTTTTT. Its protein is CATSDESTGELFF.

This clonotype was seen many times. V is TRBV4-1 and J is TRBJ2-7; TRBD1 aligns across 8 bases. V was pared by 1 base and J by 5 bases, with 7 bases of the junction left unmatched. The CDR3 loop spans 15 amino acids. Germline V gene lookup returns CDR1 MGHRA and CDR2 YSYEKL. The CDR3, as DNA: TGCGCCAGCAGCCAAGCAACAGGGGGGATGGACGAGCAGTACTTC. Residues: CASSQATGGMDEQYF.

The table lists this clonotype with a count of one. The chain joins TRBV7-3 to TRBJ2-1; 7 bases align to TRBD2. J gave up 8 bases and V 4 bases, and 14 bases lay outside the gene matches. From germline, CDR1 is SGHTA and CDR2 FQGTGA. This CDR3 is built from 16 residues. The CDR3 DNA follows: TGTGCCAGCAGCTCAGCCGCTAGCGGAAGTGCGGATGAGCAGTTCTTC. This sequence encodes CASSSAASGSADEQFF. The complete variable domain, with remaining parts taken from reference TRBV7-3 and TRBJ2-1, reads GAGVSQTPSNKVTEKGKYVELRCDPISGHTALYWYRQSLGQGPEFLIYFQGTGAADDSGLPNDRFFAVRPEGSVSTLKIQRTERGDSAVYLCASSSAASGSADEQFFGPGTRLTVL.

The sample holds many counts of this clonotype. This chain joins TRBV5-8 and TRBJ1-2; tentative D call: TRBD1 (6 bases). V was cut by 4 bases and J by 6 bases, with 19 bases left in between. The CDR3 length is 15 residues. CDR1 SGHTS and CDR2 YDEGEE come from the germline V gene. CDR3 protein: CASSGQQGIVDGYTF. The CDR3 DNA reads as TGTGCCAGCAGCGGGCAACAGGGAATAGTAGATGGCTACACCTTC.

This clonotype was detected ten times or more. CDR3 DNA sequence: TGTGCCAGCAGCTTATTCCACGGGGCGGGTGAAGCTTTCTTT. It specifies CASSLFHGAGEAFF. The V and J genes are TRBV7-9 and TRBJ1-1, with D perhaps TRBD1 (5 bases). The CDR3 length is 14 residues. Germline lookup yields CDR1 SEHNR and CDR2 FQNEAQ (reference sequence). The ends were cut back, 2 bases at V and 7 bases at J, with 14 bases in the middle.

About this clonotype: This may be a read error, as it is one base from a much larger clone. The chain recombines TRBV6-1 with TRBJ2-7; a weak D match, TRBD1 (6 bases). The CDR3 covers 13 residues. Germline V lookup: CDR1 MNHNS, CDR2 SASEGT. CDR3 bases: TGTGCCAGCAGCCTACAGGGCCGACGCGAGCAGCACTTC. This codes for CASSLQGRREQHF.

This chain connects TRBV6-2 or TRBV6-3 to TRBJ2-7, with 10 nucleotides matching TRBD2. Trimming at V came to 3 bases and at J to 2 bases, leaving 4 bases not matched to a gene. This CDR3 has 15 amino acids. Looked up from germline, CDR1 is MNHEY and CDR2 is SVGEGT. The CDR3 bases are TGTGCCAGCAGTTATAAAGCGGGAGGGACCTACGAGCAGTACTTC. It is translated as CASSYKAGGTYEQYF.

This clonotype has just a few counts. The chain has TRBV30 and TRBJ2-7, with D possibly matching TRBD2 (6 bases). Germline CDR1 is GTSNPN and CDR2 is SVGIG (reference sequence). The CDR3 sequence is 14 residues long. V gave up 3 bases and J gave up 2 bases, with 14 bases separating them. In nucleotides, the CDR3 is TGTGCCTGGAGCGGACGGGAGTCCCCCTACGAGCAGTACTTC. Translation gives CAWSGRESPYEQYF.

This chain connects TRBV5-1 to TRBJ1-1; TRBD1 is a possible D gene (6 bases). V was shortened by 3 bases and J by 1 base, with 10 bases between the two germline ends. CDR3 length: 14 residues. Germline V gives CDR1 SGHRS, CDR2 YFSETQ. In DNA, the CDR3 is TGCGCCAGCAGCTCATCACAGGGGAACACTGAAGCTTTCTTT. Protein sequence: CASSSSQGNTEAFF.

This clonotype was picked up a small number of times. The J gene is TRBJ1-1, the V gene TRBV27; maybe TRBD1 (5 bases). The CDR3 contains 14 residues. V shed 6 bases and J shed 3 bases, with 14 bases lying between them. Germline assignment: CDR1 MNHEY and CDR2 SMNVEV (reference sequence). As DNA, the CDR3 is TGTGCCAGCAGGAGACGCAGGGTCGACACTGAAGCTTTCTTT. The encoded protein is CASRRRRVDTEAFF.

There are many counts of this clonotype. V gene TRBV9 combines with J gene TRBJ1-3; 7 bases map to TRBD1. After removal of 4 bases from V and 1 base from J, the junction contained 5 bases not matched to a gene. This CDR3 is built from 15 residues. Germline values: CDR1 SGDLS, CDR2 YYNGEE. CDR3 DNA: TGTGCCAGCAGCAAGGAGACAGGGTCTGGAAACACCATATATTTT. Its protein is CASSKETGSGNTIYF.